This passage covers 29 T cell receptor beta chains from one sample sequenced in a study of PD-L1 blockade in urothelial cancer. Libraries were prepared by immunoSEQ multiplex PCR; TCRdb keeps only in-frame clonotypes and omits some of them. The profile shows tens of thousands of clones, about 85% of them singletons. The time point: pretreatment peripheral blood. The input for sequencing was PBMCs, taken around atezolizumab (anti-PD-L1) treatment. The receptors originated from a man older than 75 with urothelial cancer.

V and J are TRBV5-4 and TRBJ2-1, with a tentative D call TRBD2 (7 bases). The V end lost 4 bases, the J end lost 8 bases, and 22 bases lay between the germline ends. Germline assignment: CDR1 SGHNT and CDR2 YYREEE (reference sequence). The CDR3 is 16 residues long. The CDR3 spells CASSGGGQSGIDEQFF. CDR3 bases: TGTGCCAGCAGCGGGGGGGGGCAGTCGGGAATCGATGAGCAGTTCTTC.

Only one count was recorded for this clone. This chain uses TRBV14 with TRBJ2-7; a weak D match, TRBD1 (6 bases). Germline-derived CDR1 and CDR2 are SGHDN and FVKESK. CDR3 length: 15 residues. Between the trimmed V and J ends, which lost 5 bases and 2 bases, there was a span of 16 bases. The CDR3 loop reads CASSATGKRAYEQYF. The DNA for the CDR3 is TGTGCCAGCAGCGCCACAGGGAAGAGGGCCTACGAGCAGTACTTC.

This chain joins TRBV29-1 and TRBJ2-1, with a tentative D call TRBD1 (5 bases). There are 13 residues in the CDR3. CDR1 and CDR2 from the germline V gene are SQVTM and ANQGSEA. Trimming removed 6 bases from V and 6 bases from J, with 15 bases in between. The CDR3 coding sequence is TGCAGCGTCGCAGCCACAGGTTTCAATGAGCAGTTCTTC. Protein: CSVAATGFNEQFF.

V is TRBV18 and J is TRBJ2-3; D possibly corresponds to TRBD2 (6 bases). Germline V gives CDR1 KGHSH, CDR2 LQKENI. This CDR3 region has 16 residues. Trimming left V 5 bases short and J 0 bases short, with 15 bases between. The CDR3 sequence: CASSRQGTASTDTQYF. CDR3 in DNA: TGTGCCAGCTCAAGACAAGGGACTGCTAGCACAGATACGCAGTATTTT.

The chain is built from TRBV7-2 and TRBJ1-5; 9 bases are shared with TRBD1. V gave up 0 bases and J gave up 0 bases; unmatched junction bases: 9. Germline loops: CDR1 SGHTA, CDR2 FQGNSA. The CDR3 length is 19 residues. In DNA, the CDR3 is TGTGCCAGCAGCTTAGCGGGGACAGGGATCTTCTATAGCAATCAGCCCCAGCATTTT. Translating it yields CASSLAGTGIFYSNQPQHF.

V is TRBV30 and J is TRBJ2-7; D might be TRBD2 (6 bases). Germline V lookup: CDR1 GTSNPN, CDR2 SVGIG (reference sequence). The V end was cut by 1 base, the J end by 0 bases, with 16 bases between. This CDR3 comprises 16 residues. The chain's CDR3 is CAWSGPGVRASYEQYF. DNA for the CDR3: TGTGCCTGGAGTGGACCGGGAGTAAGAGCCTCCTACGAGCAGTACTTC.

The J gene is TRBJ2-3, the V gene TRBV7-2; perhaps TRBD1 as D (6 bases). V was cut by 5 bases and J by 6 bases, with 15 bases left in between. CDR1 and CDR2 from the germline V gene are SGHTA and FQGNSA. The CDR3 length is 14 residues. The CDR3 region has the DNA TGTGCCAGCAGCCTACAGGGAGTGGCGGATACGCAGTATTTT. This translates into CASSLQGVADTQYF.

The V and J genes are TRBV5-4 and TRBJ2-7; TRBD2 agrees at 7 bases. Germline values: CDR1 SGHNT, CDR2 YYREEE (reference sequence). V lost 0 bases and J lost 6; bases outside the gene matches: 0. The CDR3 length is 12 residues. CDR3 region: CASSLGGGEQYF. DNA of the CDR3: TGTGCCAGCAGCTTGGGGGGGGGCGAGCAGTACTTC. The full variable domain, its missing parts supplied by reference TRBV5-4 and TRBJ2-7, is ETGVTQSPTHLIKTRGQQVTLRCSSQSGHNTVSWYQQALGQGPQFIFQYYREEENGRGNFPPRFSGLQFPNYSSELNVNALELDDSALYLCASSLGGGEQYFGPGTRLTVT.

The chain has TRBV5-4 and TRBJ2-7, with 7 nucleotides matching TRBD2. With V trimmed by 4 bases and J by 3 bases, 10 bases remained unmatched. Germline CDR1 and CDR2: SGHNT and YYREEE (reference sequence). The CDR3 loop spans 15 amino acids. The CDR3 DNA follows: TGTGCCAGCAGCCCGAGGGGAGGGGCCATCTACGAGCAGTACTTC. As protein: CASSPRGGAIYEQYF.

The V and J genes are TRBV5-1 and TRBJ2-7; 9 nucleotides align to TRBD2. Trimming removed 0 bases from V and 2 bases from J; junction bases left unmatched: 3. Germline CDR1 is SGHRS and CDR2 is YFSETQ. This CDR3 is 15 amino acids long. This CDR3 is CASSLESSGTYEQYF. CDR3 nucleotide sequence: TGCGCCAGCAGCTTGGAATCTAGCGGGACCTACGAGCAGTACTTC.

The chain joins TRBV12-2 to TRBJ1-2; the DNA was not compared with TRBD1, the D call given in the table. TRBV12-2 is designated a pseudogene. CDR3 length: 16 residues. The CDR3 protein is CASRLVQYGQGRGYTF. In nucleotides, the CDR3 is TGTGCAAGTCGCTTAGTCCAATACGGACAGGGTAGGGGCTACACCTTC.

V usage is TRBV28 and J usage is TRBJ2-7, with TRBD1 matching 8 bases. The germline V gene encodes CDR1 MDHEN and CDR2 SYDVKM. This CDR3 is 13 amino acids long. V lost 10 bases and J lost 4; bases outside the gene matches: 9. The CDR3 DNA sequence: TGTGCCACACTTAGGGACAGGCCGTACGAGCAGTACTTC. Amino acids: CATLRDRPYEQYF.

This clone was seen a single time. This chain links TRBV5-4 with TRBJ2-1, with 12 bases identical to TRBD1. This CDR3 comprises 16 residues. J gave up 4 bases and V 0 bases, and 2 bases lay outside the gene matches. CDR1 and CDR2 from the germline V gene are SGHNT and YYREEE (reference sequence). DNA of the CDR3: TGTGCCAGCAGCTTGGGGGGACAGGGGGCTTACAATGAGCAGTTCTTC. Translating it yields CASSLGGQGAYNEQFF.

V usage is TRBV27 and J usage is TRBJ2-2; D unclear. V lost 3 bases to trimming and J lost 4 bases, with 9 bases between them. Germline CDR1 reads MNHEY; CDR2 reads SMNVEV (reference sequence). CDR3 length equals 14 residues. The CDR3 is CASSFLRSTGELFF. The CDR3 coding sequence is TGTGCCAGCAGTTTTCTCCGGTCCACCGGGGAGCTGTTTTTT.

The rearrangement uses TRBV4-3 and TRBJ2-7; 7 bases agree with TRBD1. The germline gives CDR1 LGHNA, CDR2 YSLEER. The V gene end was trimmed by 0 bases and the J gene end by 0 bases; junction bases not matched to a gene: 11. The CDR3 loop spans 18 amino acids. The CDR3 nucleotides are TGCGCCAGCAGCCAAGATAGACCGGGACAGACGATCTCCTACGAGCAGTACTTC. Amino acid sequence: CASSQDRPGQTISYEQYF.

In this sample, this clone turned up once. The V and J genes are TRBV27 and TRBJ2-1, with 7 bases that match TRBD1. The CDR3 has 15 amino acids. V lost 3 bases and J lost 3; bases outside the gene matches: 5. Looked up from germline, CDR1 is MNHEY and CDR2 is SMNVEV (reference sequence). CDR3 loop: CASSFRDSHYNEQFF. In DNA form, the CDR3 reads TGTGCCAGCAGTTTCCGGGACAGCCACTACAATGAGCAGTTCTTC.

V and J are TRBV29-1 and TRBJ2-7, with TRBD2 identical over 12 bases. Trimming took 7 bases from V and 5 from J; bases not matched to a gene: 9. CDR1 is SQVTM and CDR2 is ANQGSEA in the germline V gene. The CDR3 extends over 14 amino acids. The CDR3 nucleotides read TGCAGCGGGGTCGGACTAGCGGGGATCCACGAGCAGTACTTC. Residues: CSGVGLAGIHEQYF.

This chain uses TRBV28 with TRBJ1-2; the D gene is possibly TRBD1 (5 bases). Trimming cost V 3 bases and J 2 bases, with 13 bases left between them. Germline CDR1 MDHEN, CDR2 SYDVKM. There are 15 residues in the CDR3. CDR3 nucleotides: TGTGCCAGCAGTTTGCCGGGACTGCGGAACTATGGCTACACCTTC. Translation: CASSLPGLRNYGYTF.

The chain links TRBV28 to TRBJ1-2; the match to TRBD1 covers 10 bases. CDR1 is MDHEN and CDR2 is SYDVKM in the germline V gene. Unmatched junction bases numbered 5, after V lost 6 bases and J lost 4 bases. The CDR3 spans 14 residues. The CDR3 spells CASRRQGAGYGYTF. In nucleotides, the CDR3 is TGTGCCAGCAGACGACAGGGGGCGGGCTATGGCTACACCTTC.

The chain employs TRBV28 and TRBJ1-4; D is possibly TRBD1 (6 bases). Trimming removed 2 bases from V and 5 bases from J, with 12 bases in between. Looked up from germline, CDR1 is MDHEN and CDR2 is SYDVKM. This CDR3 spans 15 amino acids. The CDR3 here is CASSLGVGQNEKLFF. The CDR3 bases are TGTGCCAGCAGTTTAGGGGTCGGACAGAATGAAAAACTGTTTTTT.

V is TRBV19 and J is TRBJ2-1; D uncertain. Trimming took 7 bases from V and 2 from J, leaving 12 bases between them. Looked up from germline, CDR1 is LNHDA and CDR2 is SQIVND (reference sequence). The CDR3 is 14 amino acids. CDR3 loop: CASKEAQTYNEQFF. CDR3 bases: TGTGCCAGTAAAGAGGCCCAGACCTACAATGAGCAGTTCTTC. Drawing the rest from reference TRBV19 and TRBJ2-1, the complete variable domain is DGGITQSPKYLFRKEGQNVTLSCEQNLNHDAMYWYRQDPGQGLRLIYYSQIVNDFQKGDIAEGYSVSREKKESFPLTVTSAQKNPTAFYLCASKEAQTYNEQFFGPGTRLTVL.

The chain combines TRBV10-3 with TRBJ2-7, with 9 bases aligning to TRBD2. CDR1 and CDR2 (germline): ENHRY, SYGVKD. The CDR3 consists of 13 residues. V trimming: 6 bases; J trimming: 3 bases; junction bases outside the gene matches: 3. The CDR3 DNA follows: TGTGCCATCAGGAGCGGGAGGTTCTACGAGCAGTACTTC. It translates to CAIRSGRFYEQYF.

CDR3 sequence reads: CASSESIPSYNEQFF. CDR3 sequence (DNA): TGTGCCAGCAGTGAAAGCATTCCCTCCTACAATGAGCAGTTCTTC. This chain joins TRBV6-1 and TRBJ2-1; D gene uncertain. The CDR3 is made up of 15 amino acids. Germline CDR1 is MNHNS and CDR2 is SASEGT. Trimming took off 2 bases at V and 0 bases at J, with 8 bases between the two ends.

The rearrangement uses TRBV6-5 and TRBJ2-1, with 10 bases fitting TRBD1. Germline values: CDR1 MNHEY, CDR2 SVGAGI. Germline trimming cut 6 bases from V and 8 bases from J; bases unmatched to any gene: 10. The CDR3 runs to 15 residues. This chain's CDR3 is CASRPPGQGYYEQFF. The DNA for the CDR3 is TGTGCCAGCAGGCCACCGGGACAGGGGTATTATGAGCAGTTCTTC.

The rearrangement joins TRBV7-2 to TRBJ2-7; 7 bases line up with TRBD1. V lost 2 bases and J lost 0; bases outside the gene matches: 4. Germline CDR1 SGHTA, CDR2 FQGNSA. The CDR3 is made up of 15 amino acids. CDR3 sequence (DNA): TGTGCCAGCAGCTTATCAGGGGGTAGCTCCTACGAGCAGTACTTC. Amino acids: CASSLSGGSSYEQYF.

The V gene is TRBV7-2, the J gene TRBJ2-2, with D hard to call. The CDR3 extends over 11 amino acids. Deletions cut 7 bases from V and 6 bases from J, with 6 bases between. In germline, CDR1 is SGHTA, CDR2 FQGNSA. In DNA form, the CDR3 reads TGTGCCAGCACCCCGGCCGGGGAGCTGTTTTTT. This translates into CASTPAGELFF.

The chain carries TRBV11-1 and TRBJ2-1; 8 bases map to TRBD2. V dropped 5 bases and J dropped 7; count of bases not matched to a gene: 13. The CDR3 spans 16 residues. Per germline, CDR1 SGHAT and CDR2 FQDESV (reference sequence). CDR3 bases: TGTGCCAGCAGCCCCTGGGGGAGCGGGGGTGTTAATGAGCAGTTCTTC. Translation gives CASSPWGSGGVNEQFF.

The chain has TRBV19 and TRBJ2-1; D not certain. Germline-derived CDR1 and CDR2 are LNHDA and SQIVND (reference sequence). V was shortened by 0 bases and J by 0 bases, with 12 bases between the two germline ends. The CDR3 loop spans 17 amino acids. The chain's CDR3 is CASSIEGGRRSYNEQFF. Written as DNA, the CDR3 is TGTGCCAGTAGTATAGAAGGCGGCAGACGCTCCTACAATGAGCAGTTCTTC. The whole variable domain, remainder taken from reference TRBV19 and TRBJ2-1, is DGGITQSPKYLFRKEGQNVTLSCEQNLNHDAMYWYRQDPGQGLRLIYYSQIVNDFQKGDIAEGYSVSREKKESFPLTVTSAQKNPTAFYLCASSIEGGRRSYNEQFFGPGTRLTVL.

V gene TRBV7-2 combines with J gene TRBJ2-1, with a possible D match to TRBD1 (6 bases). V was cut by 5 bases and J by 1 base, with 15 bases left in between. Germline values: CDR1 SGHTA, CDR2 FQGNSA. This CDR3 region has 16 residues. The CDR3 loop is CASSPAGALSYNEQFF. The CDR3 DNA reads as TGTGCCAGCAGCCCGGCAGGGGCGTTATCCTACAATGAGCAGTTCTTC.